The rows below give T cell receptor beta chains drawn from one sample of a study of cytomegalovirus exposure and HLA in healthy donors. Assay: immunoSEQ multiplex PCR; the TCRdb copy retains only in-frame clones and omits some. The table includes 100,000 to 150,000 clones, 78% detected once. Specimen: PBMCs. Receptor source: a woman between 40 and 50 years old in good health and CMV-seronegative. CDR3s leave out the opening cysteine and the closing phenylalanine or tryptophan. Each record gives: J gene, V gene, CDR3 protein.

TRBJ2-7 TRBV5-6 ASSLVETSSYEQY
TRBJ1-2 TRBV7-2 ASSLEWGTGMARGYT
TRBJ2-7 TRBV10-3 AARQGLDYEQY
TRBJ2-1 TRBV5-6 ASAVLRGNEQF
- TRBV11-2 ASSNNVGLDEQY
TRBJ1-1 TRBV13 ASSFESGGWEAF
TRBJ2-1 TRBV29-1 SVFGSGYTGVNEQF
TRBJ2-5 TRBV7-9 ASSPIAGGWETQY
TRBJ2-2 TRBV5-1 ASSRSGLYDNINTGELF
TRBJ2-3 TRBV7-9 ASSFRGTSGRVSTDTQY
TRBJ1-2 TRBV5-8 ASSPRTGRMGYT
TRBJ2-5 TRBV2 ASWPGLGLGETQY
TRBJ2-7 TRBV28 ASSGSIYEQY
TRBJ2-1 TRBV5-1 ASSLVPGTDLSYNEQF
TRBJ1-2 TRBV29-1 SVGLLWGGLWRYT
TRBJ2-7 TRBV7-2 ASSPRVSGGPYEQY
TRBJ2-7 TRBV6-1 ASSGTGGTYEQY
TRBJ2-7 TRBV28 ASSALDYLRSFRSSYEQY
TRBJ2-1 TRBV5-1 ASSPPGHEQF
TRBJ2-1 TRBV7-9 ASSSPGEGTRAYNEQF
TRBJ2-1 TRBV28 ASSLMAGGGNEQF
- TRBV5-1 ASSGGTSGLGEQY
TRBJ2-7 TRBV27 ASSFWGQANEQY
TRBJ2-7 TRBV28 ASTGGGTTYEQY
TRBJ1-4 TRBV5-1 ASSSTGTGEEKLF
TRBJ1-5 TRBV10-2 ASSLNLDRKH
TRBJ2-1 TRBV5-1 ASSSGQGYNEQF
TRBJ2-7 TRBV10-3 AISESREQY
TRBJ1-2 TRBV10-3 AISEGRGTDGYT
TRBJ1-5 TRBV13 ASSLGRSGNQPQH
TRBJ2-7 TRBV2 ASSEWGQGGFYEQY
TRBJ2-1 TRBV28 ASSLPPGPSYNEQF
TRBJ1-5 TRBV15 ATSSETGWQPQH
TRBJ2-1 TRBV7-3 ASSLAGEQF
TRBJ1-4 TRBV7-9 ASSLGRDGEKLF
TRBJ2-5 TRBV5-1 ASSWAGLAQETQY
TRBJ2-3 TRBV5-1 ASSLWGGSTDTQY
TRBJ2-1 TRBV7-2 ASSRHSGRAYNEQF
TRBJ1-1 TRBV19 ASSIGTGGTTEAF
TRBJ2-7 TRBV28 ASSFPWGDSSYEQY
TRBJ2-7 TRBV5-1 ASRRSGLFPYEQY
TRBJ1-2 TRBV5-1 ASSPRGVAGYT
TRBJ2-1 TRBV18 ASSTGDYNEQF
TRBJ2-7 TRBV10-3 ANSISVSYEQY
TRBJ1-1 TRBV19 ASSTLRQTEAF
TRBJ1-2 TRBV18 ASSPAPGLGATRGYT
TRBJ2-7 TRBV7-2 ASSLVSGQGPYEQY
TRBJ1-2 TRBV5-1 ASSLGGGAGYT
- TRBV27 ASSFSSGIRRYEQY
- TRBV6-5 ASSRDSGEQY
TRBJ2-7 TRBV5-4 ASSPHGGTYEQY
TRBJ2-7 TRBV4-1 ASSQERGGEQY
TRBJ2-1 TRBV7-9 ASEGYNEQF
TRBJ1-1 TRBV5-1 ASSLSGQGGTEAF
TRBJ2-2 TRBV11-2 ASSKHYWETSDYTGELF
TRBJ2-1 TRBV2 ASTERGARYNEQF